What follows are 4 T cell receptor beta chains derived from one specimen sequenced in a study of CD8 T cells in Susac syndrome. With random hexamers, about 0.45 to 1 ug RNA was reverse transcribed. In TCRdb, the immunoSEQ multiplex PCR reads were re-called with MiXCR into one record per CDR3 protein. This table has 150,000 to 200,000 distinct CDR3 sequences, roughly 95% appearing once. Input material: CD4+ T cells from PBMCs. All receptors derive from a human donor in good health.

The J gene is TRBJ1-2, the V gene TRBV5-4, with 8 bases identical to TRBD1. V was pared by 4 bases and J by 4 bases, with 6 bases of the junction left unmatched. This CDR3 is built from 14 residues. Per germline, CDR1 SGHNT and CDR2 YYREEE (reference sequence). CDR3 in DNA: TGTGCCAGCAGCGAGGACAGGGCAATCTATGGCTACACCTTC. It translates to CASSEDRAIYGYTF.

The CDR3 sequence: CASSIGTGKLNGYTF. CDR3 DNA sequence: TGTGCCAGTAGTATAGGTACAGGGAAGTTGAATGGCTACACCTTC. The chain joins TRBV19 to TRBJ1-2, with D possibly matching TRBD1 (6 bases). Trimming left V 1 base short and J 6 bases short, with 15 bases between. The germline CDR1 and CDR2 sequences are LNHDA and SQIVND (reference sequence). The CDR3 has 15 residues.

This sequence joins TRBV5-1 and TRBJ2-1; perhaps D is TRBD1 or TRBD2 (5 bases each). V gave up 7 bases and J gave up 7 bases, with 15 bases separating them. This CDR3 is built from 13 residues. The germline V gene encodes CDR1 SGHRS and CDR2 YFSETQ. The CDR3 reads CASSQLEGNEQFF. The CDR3 coding sequence is TGCGCCAGCTCTCAGCTAGAGGGGAATGAGCAGTTCTTC.

This clonotype has just one count. CDR3 DNA sequence: TGTGCCAGCGGGGGACCCTACGAGCAGTACTTC. Amino acids: CASGGPYEQYF. The chain uses TRBV28 and TRBJ2-7; D tentatively reads TRBD1 or TRBD2 (5 bases each). This CDR3 spans 11 amino acids. Germline V gives CDR1 MDHEN, CDR2 SYDVKM. Trimming removed 8 bases from V and 2 bases from J, with 7 bases in between.